Each of the 20 T cell receptor beta chains below was sequenced from the same sample in a study of blood T cells in healthy people across ages. PCR was performed a second time for roughly 7 to 12 cycles using a sample-barcoded 5' primer and a J-beta primer mix. One entry per CDR3 protein, called by TCRdb with MiXCR from the 5' RACE reads. The sample records approximately 2,000,000 distinct CDR3 sequences, more than 35% being singletons. The sequencing input was blood. Source of these receptors: a human donor in good health.

The rearrangement links TRBV4-3 to TRBJ2-5; D gene ambiguous. CDR1 and CDR2 (germline): LGHNA, YSLEER. Trimming shortened V by 2 bases and J by 7 bases, and 11 bases separated the two germline ends. CDR3 length: 13 amino acids. Here the CDR3 DNA reads TGCGCCAGCAGCCAAAACAGCGATGGGACCCAGTACTTC. Its protein product is CASSQNSDGTQYF.

This clonotype turned up a few times. The chain is built from TRBV20-1 and TRBJ2-1; unclear D gene. Matching the DNA end better, TRBJ2-7 makes the J call doubtful. CDR1 DFQATT and CDR2 SNEGSKA come from the germline V gene (reference sequence). The CDR3 has 13 amino acids. CDR3 in DNA: TGCAGTGCTAGAGATTTAATTTACAATGAGCAGTACTTC. Translating it yields CSARDLIYNEQYF.

The chain is built from TRBV5-6 and TRBJ2-1; TRBD2 matches at 8 bases. With 0 bases clipped from V and 2 bases from J, the junction kept 7 bases outside the gene matches. This CDR3 region has 17 residues. Germline CDR1 SGHDT, CDR2 YYEEEE. Here the CDR3 reads CASSLEASGLTYNEQFF. The CDR3, as DNA: TGTGCCAGCAGCTTGGAGGCTAGCGGGCTAACCTACAATGAGCAGTTCTTC.

The V call is TRBV10-3, the J call TRBJ2-1, with TRBD2 matching over 10 bases. Near its end, the DNA agrees better with TRBJ2-7, so the J call may be wrong. This CDR3 is 13 amino acids long. Per germline, CDR1 ENHRY and CDR2 SYGVKD. CDR3 bases: TGTGCCTCCAGCGGGGGGGCCGACAATGAGCAGTACTTC. Translated, it gives CASSGGADNEQYF.

This clonotype has a handful of counts. J is TRBJ2-5 and V is TRBV25-1; D possibly corresponds to TRBD2 (5 bases). The DNA matches TRBJ2-7 better at its end, which makes the J call doubtful. Germline V gives CDR1 MGHDK, CDR2 SYGVNS. The CDR3 contains 14 residues. CDR3 protein: CASREVGLNHEQYF. The CDR3 DNA follows: TGTGCCAGCAGGGAGGTAGGACTTAACCACGAGCAGTACTTC.

For this clonotype: At one end the junction does not follow the germline gene, possibly because of a read error. The chain joins TRBV29-1 to TRBJ2-3; the D call may be TRBD1 or TRBD2 (5 bases each). Germline assignment: CDR1 SQVTM and CDR2 ANQGSEA. This CDR3 has 14 amino acids. The CDR3 reads CSVDGATSTGTQYF. The CDR3, as DNA: TGCAGCGTTGACGGGGCCACGAGCACAGGTACGCAGTATTTT.

The rearrangement links TRBV14 to TRBJ1-2; no clear D gene. Germline CDR1 and CDR2: SGHDN and FVKESK. The CDR3 runs 16 residues. V lost 4 bases to trimming and J lost 4 bases, with 19 bases between them. CDR3 bases: TGTGCCAGCAGCCCACCGGGAGGAGGGCACCCCTATGGCTACACCTTC. Its protein is CASSPPGGGHPYGYTF.

This chain connects TRBV5-1 to TRBJ1-1; D is unresolved. V lost 2 bases to trimming and J lost 2 bases, with 10 bases between them. The CDR3 spans 14 residues. CDR1 and CDR2 from the germline V gene are SGHRS and YFSETQ. In DNA form, the CDR3 reads TGCGCCAGCAGCTTTTGGACTGGAAACACTGAAGCTTTCTTT. As protein: CASSFWTGNTEAFF.

Turning to this clonotype: One end of the junction is discordant with germline, which a read error may explain. This chain uses TRBV20-1 with TRBJ1-2; tentative D call: TRBD1 (5 bases). Germline lookup yields CDR1 DFQATT and CDR2 SNEGSKA (reference sequence). This CDR3 contains 14 residues. The chain's CDR3 is CSAEALQDNYGYIF. The CDR3 DNA is TGCAGTGCCGAGGCCTTACAGGATAACTATGGCTACATCTTC.

This clonotype was observed a handful of times. The genes are TRBV7-2 and TRBJ1-2; 7 bases line up with TRBD1. The V gene's germline CDR1 is SGHTA and CDR2 FQGNSA. V shed 1 base and J 2 bases; nucleotides not matched to a gene: 4. The CDR3 has 15 residues. CDR3 coding DNA: TGTGCCAGCAGCTTAGTACGGGGACAGAACTATGGCTACACCTTC. Its protein product is CASSLVRGQNYGYTF.

This clonotype was recorded only once. The J gene is TRBJ2-7, the V gene TRBV7-2; no reliable D call. The DNA end is a closer match to TRBJ2-5, so the J assignment may be wrong. The CDR3 consists of 13 residues. Germline V lookup: CDR1 SGHTA, CDR2 FQGNSA. DNA for the CDR3: TGTGCCAGCAGCTTAGTGCAGTGGGAGACCCAGTACTTC. Residues: CASSLVQWETQYF.

V is TRBV4-1 and J is TRBJ2-1; perhaps TRBD2 as D (5 bases). The CDR3 runs to 16 residues. Trimming removed 0 bases at V and 6 bases at J, with 15 bases between. The germline V gene encodes CDR1 MGHRA and CDR2 YSYEKL. The CDR3 here is CASSQDSGIRFNEQFF. The CDR3 DNA is TGCGCCAGCAGCCAAGATTCGGGGATTCGGTTCAATGAGCAGTTCTTC.

This clonotype was counted between two and nine times. The chain carries TRBV28 and TRBJ2-1; TRBD2 agrees at 7 bases. CDR3 length: 11 amino acids. Germline CDR1 reads MDHEN; CDR2 reads SYDVKM. Unmatched junction bases numbered 9, after V lost 8 bases and J lost 14 bases. In nucleotides, the CDR3 is TGTGCCAGCCTAGCGGTGGGGACGAAGTTCTTC. Protein: CASLAVGTKFF.

The V call is TRBV5-1, the J call TRBJ2-1; D assignment may be TRBD1 or TRBD2 (6 bases each). The CDR3 runs 15 residues. Trimming removed 7 bases at V and 9 bases at J, with 23 bases between. Germline V gene lookup returns CDR1 SGHRS and CDR2 YFSETQ. CDR3 sequence: CASVPRRGPLGEQFF. CDR3 sequence (DNA): TGCGCCAGCGTTCCTAGACGGGGGCCTCTGGGTGAGCAGTTCTTC.

The rearrangement uses TRBV25-1 and TRBJ1-6; 7 nucleotides agree with TRBD1. V lost 6 bases, J lost 10 bases, and 9 bases stayed unmatched. CDR1 is MGHDK and CDR2 is SYGVNS in the germline V gene. The CDR3 is made up of 14 amino acids. Here the CDR3 reads CASSQDWTGSPLHF. CDR3 DNA sequence: TGTGCCAGCAGCCAAGACTGGACAGGATCACCCCTCCACTTT.

J is TRBJ2-5 and V is TRBV7-2; 8 bases fit TRBD1. CDR3 length: 15 residues. In germline, CDR1 is SGHTA, CDR2 FQGNSA. The V and J ends lost 5 bases and 5 bases, in that order; junction bases with no gene match: 10. CDR3 nucleotide sequence: TGTACCAGCAGCATTCAAATACAGGGGGATGAGACCCAGTACTTC. It specifies CTSSIQIQGDETQYF.

This clonotype showed up just a few times. The chain employs TRBV20-1 and TRBJ2-7, with D unresolved. The CDR3 is 13 residues long. CDR1 is DFQATT and CDR2 is SNEGSKA in the germline V gene (reference sequence). V was clipped by 0 bases and J by 2 bases, with 8 bases between them. CDR3 sequence: CSARDPRPYEQYF. CDR3 DNA: TGCAGTGCTAGAGATCCGCGGCCCTACGAGCAGTACTTC.

The rearrangement joins TRBV12-3 or TRBV12-4 to TRBJ2-1; D might be TRBD2 (6 bases). The V and J ends lost 2 bases and 8 bases respectively, with 16 bases between them. This CDR3 spans 15 amino acids. CDR3 in amino acids: CASSLRRGPSDEQFF. Here the CDR3 DNA reads TGTGCCAGCAGTTTAAGGCGGGGCCCATCCGATGAGCAGTTCTTC.

This clonotype has just a few counts. This chain links TRBV7-2 with TRBJ2-3; TRBD2 is a possible D gene (6 bases). Germline assignment: CDR1 SGHTA and CDR2 FQGNSA. Trimming took 3 bases from V and 5 from J, leaving 15 bases between them. The CDR3 has 15 residues. The CDR3 nucleotides read TGTGCCAGCAGCTTGGTGTCGGGGGATGGAGATACGCAGTATTTT. The encoded protein is CASSLVSGDGDTQYF.

The CDR3 sequence: CASSQVNREGEQYF. The CDR3 DNA reads TGCGCCAGCAGCCAAGTTAATAGGGAGGGCGAGCAGTACTTC. V and J are TRBV4-1 and TRBJ2-4, with 7 positions matching TRBD2. The DNA end is more similar to TRBJ2-7, so the J call may be wrong. The length of the CDR3 is 14 residues. CDR1 MGHRA and CDR2 YSYEKL come from the germline V gene.